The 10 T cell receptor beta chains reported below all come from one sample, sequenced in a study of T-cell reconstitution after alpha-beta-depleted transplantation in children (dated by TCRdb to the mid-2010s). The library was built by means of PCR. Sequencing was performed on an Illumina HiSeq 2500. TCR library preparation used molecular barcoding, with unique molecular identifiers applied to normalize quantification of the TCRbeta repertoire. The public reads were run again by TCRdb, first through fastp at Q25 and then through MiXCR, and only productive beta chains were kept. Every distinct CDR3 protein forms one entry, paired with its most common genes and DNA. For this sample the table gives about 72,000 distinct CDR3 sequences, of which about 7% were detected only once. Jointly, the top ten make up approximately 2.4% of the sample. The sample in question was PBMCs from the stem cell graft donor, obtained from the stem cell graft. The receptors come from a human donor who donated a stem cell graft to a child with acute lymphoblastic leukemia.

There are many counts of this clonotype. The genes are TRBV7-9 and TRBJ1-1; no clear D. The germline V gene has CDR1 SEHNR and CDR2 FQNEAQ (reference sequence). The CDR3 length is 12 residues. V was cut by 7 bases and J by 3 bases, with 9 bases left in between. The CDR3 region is CASTPQHTEAFF. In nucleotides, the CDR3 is TGTGCCAGCACCCCTCAGCACACTGAAGCTTTCTTT.

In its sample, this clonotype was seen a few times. The CDR3 sequence: CASSLGRSGEQYF. The CDR3 DNA reads TGTGCCAGCAGCTTGGGTAGAAGCGGGGAGCAGTACTTC. V is TRBV7-8 and J is TRBJ2-7, with D possibly being TRBD2 (6 bases). V dropped 3 bases and J dropped 7 bases, with 13 bases sitting between them. This CDR3 has 13 residues. CDR1 and CDR2 (germline): SGHVS, FQNEAQ.

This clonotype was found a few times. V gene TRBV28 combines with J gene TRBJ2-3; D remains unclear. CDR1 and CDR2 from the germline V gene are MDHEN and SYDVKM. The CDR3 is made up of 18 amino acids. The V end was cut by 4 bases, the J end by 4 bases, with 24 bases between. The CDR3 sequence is CASSSLTPTPRSSDTQYF. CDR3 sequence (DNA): TGTGCCAGCAGTTCTCTGACCCCGACGCCGAGGTCGTCAGATACGCAGTATTTT.

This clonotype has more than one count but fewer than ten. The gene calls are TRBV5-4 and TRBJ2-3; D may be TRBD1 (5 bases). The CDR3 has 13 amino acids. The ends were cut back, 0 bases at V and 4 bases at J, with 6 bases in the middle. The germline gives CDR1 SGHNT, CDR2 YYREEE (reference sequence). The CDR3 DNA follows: TGTGCCAGCAGCTTGGACAGGCCAGATACGCAGTATTTT. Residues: CASSLDRPDTQYF.

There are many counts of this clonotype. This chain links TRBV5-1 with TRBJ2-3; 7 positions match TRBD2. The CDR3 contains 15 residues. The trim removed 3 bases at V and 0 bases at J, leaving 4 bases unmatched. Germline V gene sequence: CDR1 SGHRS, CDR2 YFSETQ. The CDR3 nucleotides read TGCGCCAGCAGCTGGTTGGGGGGGAGCACAGATACGCAGTATTTT. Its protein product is CASSWLGGSTDTQYF.

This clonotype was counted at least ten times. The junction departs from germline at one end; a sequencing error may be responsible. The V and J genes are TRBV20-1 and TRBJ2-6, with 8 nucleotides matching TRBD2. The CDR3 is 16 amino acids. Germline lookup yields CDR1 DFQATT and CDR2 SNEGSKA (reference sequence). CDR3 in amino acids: CSAIHSRFGGANVLPF. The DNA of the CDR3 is TGCAGTGCCATACACTCACGTTTCGGGGGGGCCAACGTCCTGCCTTTC.

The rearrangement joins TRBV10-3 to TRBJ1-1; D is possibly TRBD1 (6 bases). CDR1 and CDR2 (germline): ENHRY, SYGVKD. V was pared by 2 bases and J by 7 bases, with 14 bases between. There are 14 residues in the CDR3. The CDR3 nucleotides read TGTGCCATCAGTGAGACACAGGGAGGAGGTGAAGCTTTCTTT. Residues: CAISETQGGGEAFF.

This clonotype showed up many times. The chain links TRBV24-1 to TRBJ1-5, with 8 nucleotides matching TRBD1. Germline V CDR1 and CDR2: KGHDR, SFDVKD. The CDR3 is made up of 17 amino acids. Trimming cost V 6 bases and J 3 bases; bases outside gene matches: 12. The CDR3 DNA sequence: TGTGCCACCAGTCCACGGACAGGGACGGAGAACAATCAGCCCCAGCATTTT. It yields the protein CATSPRTGTENNQPQHF.

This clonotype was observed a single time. Here the CDR3 DNA reads TGTGCCACCAGCAGAGACCGACTAGCGGGGACGTTGGAGCAGTACTTC. Translation gives CATSRDRLAGTLEQYF. The rearrangement uses TRBV15 and TRBJ2-7; 11 bases are shared with TRBD2. This CDR3 is built from 16 residues. From germline, CDR1 is LNHNV and CDR2 YYDKDF (reference sequence). J gave up 7 bases and V 0 bases, and 8 bases lay outside the gene matches.

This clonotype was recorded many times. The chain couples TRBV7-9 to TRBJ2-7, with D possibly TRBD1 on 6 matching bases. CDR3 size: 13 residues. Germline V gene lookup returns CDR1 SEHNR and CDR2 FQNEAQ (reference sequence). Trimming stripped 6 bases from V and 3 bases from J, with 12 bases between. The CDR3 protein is CASRFAGDYEQYF. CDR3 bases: TGTGCCAGCAGGTTTGCAGGGGACTACGAGCAGTACTTC.